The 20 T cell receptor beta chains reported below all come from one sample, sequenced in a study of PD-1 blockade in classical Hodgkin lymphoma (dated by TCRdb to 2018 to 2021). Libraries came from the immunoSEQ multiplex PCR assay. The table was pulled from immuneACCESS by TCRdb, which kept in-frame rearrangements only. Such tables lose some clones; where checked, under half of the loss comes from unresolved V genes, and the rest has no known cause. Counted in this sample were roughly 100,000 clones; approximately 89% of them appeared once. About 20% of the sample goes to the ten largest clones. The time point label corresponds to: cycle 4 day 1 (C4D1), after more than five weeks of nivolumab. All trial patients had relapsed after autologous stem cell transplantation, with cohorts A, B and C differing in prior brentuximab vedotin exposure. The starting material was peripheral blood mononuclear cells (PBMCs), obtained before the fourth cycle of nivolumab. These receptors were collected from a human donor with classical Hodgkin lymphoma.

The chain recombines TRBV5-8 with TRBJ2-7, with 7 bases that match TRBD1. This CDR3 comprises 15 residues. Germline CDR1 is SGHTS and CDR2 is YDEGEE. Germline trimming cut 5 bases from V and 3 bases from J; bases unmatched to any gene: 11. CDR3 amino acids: CASRQRDSLNYEQYF. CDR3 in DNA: TGTGCCAGCAGGCAACGGGACAGCCTTAACTACGAGCAGTACTTC.

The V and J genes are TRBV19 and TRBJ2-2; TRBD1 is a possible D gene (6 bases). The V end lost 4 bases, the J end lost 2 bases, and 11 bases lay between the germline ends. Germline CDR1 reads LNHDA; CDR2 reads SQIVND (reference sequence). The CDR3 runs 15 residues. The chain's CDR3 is CASSTDRTNTGELFF. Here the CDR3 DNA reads TGTGCCAGTAGTACCGACAGGACCAACACCGGGGAGCTGTTTTTT.

The CDR3 DNA reads TGTGCCAGCAGTTTATACCTCCCACCGGGGGAGCAGTACTTC. Amino acid sequence: CASSLYLPPGEQYF. The rearrangement links TRBV27 to TRBJ2-7; TRBD2 might be the D (5 bases). CDR1 is MNHEY, CDR2 SMNVEV, per germline (reference sequence). V dropped 1 base and J dropped 7 bases, with 14 bases sitting between them. The length of the CDR3 is 14 residues.

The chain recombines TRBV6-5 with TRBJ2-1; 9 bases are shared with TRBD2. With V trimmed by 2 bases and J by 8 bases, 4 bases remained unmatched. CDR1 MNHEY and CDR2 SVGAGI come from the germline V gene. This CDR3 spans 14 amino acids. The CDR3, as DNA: TGTGCCAGCAGTTACGGCGGGAGGGCTTATGAGCAGTTCTTC. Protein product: CASSYGGRAYEQFF.

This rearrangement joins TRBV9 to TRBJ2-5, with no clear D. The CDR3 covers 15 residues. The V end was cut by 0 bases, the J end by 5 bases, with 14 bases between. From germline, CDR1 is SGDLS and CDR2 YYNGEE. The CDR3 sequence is CASSVDGYLGETQYF. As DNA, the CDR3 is TGTGCCAGCAGCGTAGATGGGTACCTGGGGGAGACCCAGTACTTC. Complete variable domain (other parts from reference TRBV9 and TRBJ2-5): DSGVTQTPKHLITATGQRVTLRCSPRSGDLSVYWYQQSLDQGLQFLIQYYNGEERAKGNILERFSAQQFPDLHSELNLSSLELGDSALYFCASSVDGYLGETQYFGPGTRLLVL.

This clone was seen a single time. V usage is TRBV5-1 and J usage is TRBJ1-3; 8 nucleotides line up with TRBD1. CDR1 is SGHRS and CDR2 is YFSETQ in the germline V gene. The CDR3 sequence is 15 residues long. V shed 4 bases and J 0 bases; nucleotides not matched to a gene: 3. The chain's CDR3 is CASSPDRASGNTIYF. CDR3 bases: TGCGCCAGCAGCCCGGACAGGGCCTCTGGAAACACCATATATTTT.

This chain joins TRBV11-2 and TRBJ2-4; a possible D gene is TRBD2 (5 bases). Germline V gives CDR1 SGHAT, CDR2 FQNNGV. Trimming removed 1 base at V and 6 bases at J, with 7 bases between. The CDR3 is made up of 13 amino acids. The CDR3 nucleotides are TGTGCCAGCAGCTTAGCTGGAGGAAACATTCAGTACTTC. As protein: CASSLAGGNIQYF.

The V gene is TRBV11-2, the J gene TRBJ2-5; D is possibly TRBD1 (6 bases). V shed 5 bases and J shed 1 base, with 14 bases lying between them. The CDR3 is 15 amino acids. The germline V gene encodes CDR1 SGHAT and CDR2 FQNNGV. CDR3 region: CASSPTGSLQETQYF. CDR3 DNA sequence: TGTGCCAGCAGCCCGACAGGCTCCCTCCAAGAGACCCAGTACTTC. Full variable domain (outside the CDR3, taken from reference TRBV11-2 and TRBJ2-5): EAGVAQSPRYKIIEKRQSVAFWCNPISGHATLYWYQQILGQGPKLLIQFQNNGVVDDSQLPKDRFSAERLKGVDSTLKIQPAKLEDSAVYLCASSPTGSLQETQYFGPGTRLLVL.

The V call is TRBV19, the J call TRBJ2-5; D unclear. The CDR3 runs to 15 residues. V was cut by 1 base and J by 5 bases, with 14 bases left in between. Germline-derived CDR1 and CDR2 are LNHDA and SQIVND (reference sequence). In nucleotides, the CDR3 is TGTGCCAGTAGTATAGGGGCCTCACTCTACGAGACCCAGTACTTC. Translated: CASSIGASLYETQYF. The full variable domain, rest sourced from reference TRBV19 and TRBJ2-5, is DGGITQSPKYLFRKEGQNVTLSCEQNLNHDAMYWYRQDPGQGLRLIYYSQIVNDFQKGDIAEGYSVSREKKESFPLTVTSAQKNPTAFYLCASSIGASLYETQYFGPGTRLLVL.

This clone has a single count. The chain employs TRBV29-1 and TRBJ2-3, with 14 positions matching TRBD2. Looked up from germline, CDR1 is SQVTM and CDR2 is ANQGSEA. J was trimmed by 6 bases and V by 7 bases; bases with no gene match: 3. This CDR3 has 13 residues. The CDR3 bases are TGCAGCGGACTAGCGGGAGGGCCGGATACGCAGTATTTT. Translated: CSGLAGGPDTQYF.

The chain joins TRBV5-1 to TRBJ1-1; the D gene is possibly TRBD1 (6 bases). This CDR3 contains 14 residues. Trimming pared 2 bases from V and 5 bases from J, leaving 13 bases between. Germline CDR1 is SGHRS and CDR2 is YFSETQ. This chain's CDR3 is CASSFGSTGTEAFF. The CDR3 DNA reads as TGCGCCAGCAGCTTCGGGTCAACAGGGACTGAAGCTTTCTTT.

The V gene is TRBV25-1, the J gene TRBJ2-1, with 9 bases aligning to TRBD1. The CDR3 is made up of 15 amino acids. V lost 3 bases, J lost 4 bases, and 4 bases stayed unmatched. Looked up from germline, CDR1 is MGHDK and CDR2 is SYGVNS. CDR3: CASSEPGTGYNEQFF. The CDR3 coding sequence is TGTGCCAGCAGTGAGCCCGGGACAGGGTACAATGAGCAGTTCTTC.

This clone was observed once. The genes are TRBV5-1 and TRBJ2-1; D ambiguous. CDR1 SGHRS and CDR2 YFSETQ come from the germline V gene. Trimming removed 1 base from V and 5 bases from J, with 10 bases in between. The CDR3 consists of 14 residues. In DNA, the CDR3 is TGCGCCAGCAGCTTGATGTGGGGTAACAATGAGCAGTTCTTC. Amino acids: CASSLMWGNNEQFF.

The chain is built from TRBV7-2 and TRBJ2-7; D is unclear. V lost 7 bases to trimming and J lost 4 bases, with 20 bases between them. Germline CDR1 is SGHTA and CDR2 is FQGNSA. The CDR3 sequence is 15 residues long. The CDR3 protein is CASTLLVSRPYEQYF. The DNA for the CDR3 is TGTGCCAGCACACTCCTAGTAAGCAGGCCGTACGAGCAGTACTTC.

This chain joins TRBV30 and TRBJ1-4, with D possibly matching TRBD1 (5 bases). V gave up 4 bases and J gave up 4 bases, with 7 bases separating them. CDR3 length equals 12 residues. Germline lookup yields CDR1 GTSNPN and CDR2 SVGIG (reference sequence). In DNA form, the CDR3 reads TGTGCCTGGACACAGGATAATGAAAAACTGTTTTTT. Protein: CAWTQDNEKLFF.

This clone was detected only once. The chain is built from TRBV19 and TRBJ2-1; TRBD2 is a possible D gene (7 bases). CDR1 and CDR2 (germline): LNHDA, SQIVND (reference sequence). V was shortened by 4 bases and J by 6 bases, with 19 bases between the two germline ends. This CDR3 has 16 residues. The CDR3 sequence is CASSRGGGGRGNEQFF. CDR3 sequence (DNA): TGTGCCAGTAGTAGAGGGGGAGGGGGAAGGGGCAATGAGCAGTTCTTC.

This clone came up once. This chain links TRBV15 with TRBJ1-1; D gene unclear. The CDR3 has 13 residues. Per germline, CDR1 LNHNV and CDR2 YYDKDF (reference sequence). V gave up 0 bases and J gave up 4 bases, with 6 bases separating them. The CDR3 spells CATSRDESTEAFF. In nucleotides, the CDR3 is TGTGCCACCAGCAGAGATGAAAGCACTGAAGCTTTCTTT.

This chain's CDR3 is CASSLPTVRYEQYF. The CDR3, as DNA: TGCGCCAGCAGCCTTCCGACAGTTAGGTACGAGCAGTACTTC. This chain connects TRBV5-1 to TRBJ2-7; perhaps TRBD1 as D (5 bases). V was pared by 4 bases and J by 4 bases, with 15 bases between. This CDR3 spans 14 amino acids. Per germline, CDR1 SGHRS and CDR2 YFSETQ.

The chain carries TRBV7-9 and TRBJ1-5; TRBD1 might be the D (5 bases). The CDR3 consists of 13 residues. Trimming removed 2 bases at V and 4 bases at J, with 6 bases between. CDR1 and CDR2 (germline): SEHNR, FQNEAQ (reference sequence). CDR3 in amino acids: CASSLQGNQPQHF. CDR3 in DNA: TGTGCCAGCAGCTTACAGGGAAATCAGCCCCAGCATTTT.

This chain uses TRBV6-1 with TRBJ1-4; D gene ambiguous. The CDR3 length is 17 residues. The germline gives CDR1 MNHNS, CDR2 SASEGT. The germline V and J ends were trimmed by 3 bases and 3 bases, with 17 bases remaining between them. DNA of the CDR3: TGTGCCAGCAGTGAGCCGACGGCGGTGCTGGCTAATGAAAAACTGTTTTTT. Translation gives CASSEPTAVLANEKLFF.